The clone carrying this TCR beta chain was found a few times. The sample originates from a study of blood T cell repertoires in COVID-19. About the research overall: Sources were T cells, B-cell-depleted T cells, or PBMCs; the material itself was cDNA or gDNA.

Trimming removed 2 bases at V and 0 bases at J, with 11 bases between. The CDR3 spans 15 residues. Per the germline V gene, CDR1 is SGHAT and CDR2 is FQNNGV. Membership in each cohort depended on participant-reported clinical history. In the original workflow: Amplifying reference gene primers gave estimates of nucleated cell counts. Profiling relied on immunoSEQ multiplex PCR, and the TCRdb table lists in-frame clones only, not all of them. D and trimming come from the DNA, and the V and J calls and clone size come from that table. The sample has over 200,000 clones, around four fifths seen once. The V and J genes are TRBV11-2 and TRBJ2-7; tentative D call: TRBD2 (5 bases). The specimen was PBMCs or T cells enriched from blood (not recorded which). This TCR came from a man aged 40-50 years who had recovered from COVID-19. The CDR3 coding sequence is TGTGCCAGCAGCTTAAGTAGCGCCGGCTCCTACGAGCAGTACTTC. Protein sequence: CASSLSSAGSYEQYF.